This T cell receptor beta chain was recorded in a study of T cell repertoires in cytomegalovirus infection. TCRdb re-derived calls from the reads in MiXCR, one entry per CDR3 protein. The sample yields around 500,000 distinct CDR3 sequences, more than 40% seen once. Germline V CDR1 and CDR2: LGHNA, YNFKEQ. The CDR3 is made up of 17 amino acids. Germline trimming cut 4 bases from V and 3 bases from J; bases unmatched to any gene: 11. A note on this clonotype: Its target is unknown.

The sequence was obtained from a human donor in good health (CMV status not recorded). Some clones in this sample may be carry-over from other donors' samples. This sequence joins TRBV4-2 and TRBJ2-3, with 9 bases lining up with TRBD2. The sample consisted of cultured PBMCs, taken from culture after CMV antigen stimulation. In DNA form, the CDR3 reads TGTGCCAGCAGCCCCCAATGGCGCGGGGGGGCAACAGATACGCAGTATTTT. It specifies CASSPQWRGGATDTQYF.